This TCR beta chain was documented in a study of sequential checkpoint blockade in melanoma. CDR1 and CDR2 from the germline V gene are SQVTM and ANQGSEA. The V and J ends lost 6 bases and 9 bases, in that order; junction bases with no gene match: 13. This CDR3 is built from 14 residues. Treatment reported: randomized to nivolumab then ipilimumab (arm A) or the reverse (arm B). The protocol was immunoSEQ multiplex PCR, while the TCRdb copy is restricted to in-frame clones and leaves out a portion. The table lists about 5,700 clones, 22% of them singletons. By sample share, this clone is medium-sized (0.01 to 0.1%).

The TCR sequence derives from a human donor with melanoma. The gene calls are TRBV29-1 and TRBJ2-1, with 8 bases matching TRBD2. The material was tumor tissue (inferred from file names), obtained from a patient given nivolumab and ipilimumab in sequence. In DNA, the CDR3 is TGCAGCGTCGACCGGGACCCCGGGGGGGGTGAGCAGTTCTTC. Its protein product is CSVDRDPGGGEQFF.